This is a list of T cell receptor beta chains from one sample in a study of vaccination and CD4 T cells after COVID-19. No cognate antigen is known for these TCRs. Each CDR3 protein is one row after TCRdb ran MiXCR on the PCR reads. The table shows roughly 13,000 distinct CDR3 sequences, with approximately 45% occurring only once. The source material was cultured CD4+ T cells from blood. The receptors were gathered from a human donor with COVID-19. CDR3s include the opening cysteine and the closing phenylalanine or tryptophan. A D gene is named only where the DNA matches it firmly. Clone size, where shown, is once, few, many, or a class for clones that have expanded.

d_gene	abundance	v_gene	len	j_gene	CDR3nt	CDR3aa
NA	few	TRBV20-1	11	TRBJ1-1	TGCAGTGCTAGAGAGGGGACTGAAGCTTTCTTT	CSAREGTEAFF
TRBD1	NA	TRBV2	16	TRBJ2-1	TGTGCCAGCAGTCTTAGGACAGGGGAGGGAAGAAATGAGCAGTTCTTC	CASSLRTGEGRNEQFF
NA	NA	TRBV11-3	14	TRBJ1-1	TGTGCCAGCAGCCCGTCGACAGTAAACACTGAAGCTTTCTTT	CASSPSTVNTEAFF
NA	NA	TRBV10-1	17	TRBJ1-1	TGCGCCAGCAGTGACCAACCTAAATTTAATGACAGCCCTGAAGCTTTCTTT	CASSDQPKFNDSPEAFF
TRBD1	NA	TRBV14	14	TRBJ1-1	TGTGCCAGCAGCCCACAGGGGATTAACACTGAAGCTTTCTTT	CASSPQGINTEAFF
NA	NA	TRBV6-1	15	TRBJ1-1	TGTGCCAGCAGCCCCCCCGGGGGGTTTTCCACTGAAGCTTTCTTT	CASSPPGGFSTEAFF
NA	NA	TRBV7-2	14	TRBJ1-5	TGTGCCAGCAGCTTTCCGGGGGCCAATCAGCCCCAGCATTTT	CASSFPGANQPQHF
NA	few	TRBV2	13	TRBJ1-5	TGTGCCAGCGACACAGGGTCCAATCAGCCCCAGCATTTT	CASDTGSNQPQHF
NA	NA	TRBV18	13	TRBJ1-1	TGTGCCAGCTCAATAGATATGAACACTGAAGCTTTCTTT	CASSIDMNTEAFF
NA	NA	TRBV29-1	12	TRBJ1-5	TGCAGCGCAAAAGATGGCAATCAGCCCCAGCATTTT	CSAKDGNQPQHF
TRBD1	NA	TRBV19	15	TRBJ2-2	TGTGCCAGTTTTCCGGGACAGGGCGTATCCGGGGAGCTGTTTTTT	CASFPGQGVSGELFF
NA	NA	TRBV5-1	15	TRBJ1-4	TGCGCCAGCAGCGTGACGACTGCAACTAATCTGGAACTGTTTTTT	CASSVTTATNLELFF
NA	NA	TRBV5-1	15	TRBJ2-1	TGCGCCAGCAGCTTGGTCGCATCAGGAGGCAATGAGCAGTTCTTC	CASSLVASGGNEQFF
TRBD1	NA	TRBV7-2	12	TRBJ1-2	TGTGCCAGCAGAGGGACAGACGATGGCTACACCTTC	CASRGTDDGYTF
TRBD2	NA	TRBV6-1	15	TRBJ2-1	TGTGCCAGCAGTCCCCGACTAGCGGGGGGCAATGAGCAGTTCTTC	CASSPRLAGGNEQFF
TRBD1	NA	TRBV7-9	14	TRBJ2-4	TGTGCCAGCAGTATTGGACAGGACCTAAGCATTCAGTACTTC	CASSIGQDLSIQYF
NA	NA	TRBV7-6	13	TRBJ1-2	TGTGCCAGCAGCTTAGAGGAGAACTATGGCTACACCTTC	CASSLEENYGYTF
TRBD2	NA	TRBV6-1	14	TRBJ2-3	TGTGCCAGCAGCCTATGGAGCGGGGCAGATACGCAGTATTTT	CASSLWSGADTQYF
TRBD2	NA	TRBV7-2	16	TRBJ2-2	TGTGCCAGCAGCATAACTAGCGGGGGCAAAATACCGGAGCTGTTTTTT	CASSITSGGKIPELFF
TRBD1	NA	TRBV6-1	14	TRBJ2-7	TGTGCCAGCAGAACGCCGGGACAGGGATACGAGCAGTACTTC	CASRTPGQGYEQYF
NA	few	TRBV6-4	14	TRBJ1-5	TGTGCCAGCAGTGAAAATTGGGGAAATCAGCCCCAGCATTTT	CASSENWGNQPQHF
TRBD1	NA	TRBV5-8	13	TRBJ1-2	TGTGCCAGCAGCTCCCGGGACAGTTATGGCTACACCTTC	CASSSRDSYGYTF
TRBD1	NA	TRBV20-1	16	TRBJ1-2	TGCAGTGCCAAACCGGGACAGCAACTAGCTAACTATGGCTACACCTTC	CSAKPGQQLANYGYTF
TRBD1	few	TRBV12-3/TRBV12-4	15	TRBJ1-3	TGTGCCAGCAGGCCTAGACAGGGGACTGGAAACACCATATATTTT	CASRPRQGTGNTIYF
NA	NA	TRBV11-2	13	TRBJ1-1	TGTGCCAGCAGAAAGAACATGAACACTGAAGCTTTCTTT	CASRKNMNTEAFF
NA	NA	TRBV6-1	14	TRBJ2-6	TGTGCCAGTTCCCACAGGGCTGGGGCCAACGTCCTGACTTTC	CASSHRAGANVLTF
TRBD1	once	TRBV6-5	14	TRBJ1-5	TGTGCCAGCAGTTACTCGACAGGGGATCAGCCCCAGCATTTT	CASSYSTGDQPQHF